This T cell receptor beta chain was retrieved from a study of cytomegalovirus exposure and HLA in healthy donors. Libraries were prepared by immunoSEQ multiplex PCR; TCRdb keeps only in-frame clonotypes and omits some of them. In the table there are about 270,000 clones, 70% to 90% of which are singletons. The donors were part of the validation cohort of over a hundred subjects. That cohort was separate from the first cohort, which comprised under 700 subjects. The CDR3 runs to 14 residues. Trimming shortened V by 6 bases and J by 0 bases, and 12 bases separated the two germline ends. Germline CDR1 is MNHEY and CDR2 is SMNVEV (reference sequence). Worth noting for this clone: The target antigen is unknown.

General observations from the study: In a later analysis, first-cohort TCR clusters were found to tend to co-occur in the approximately 120 validation repertoires. Reported results showed that the classifier diagnosed cytomegalovirus status with high specificity and sensitivity.

The chain has TRBV27 and TRBJ2-7; a weak D match, TRBD2 (5 bases). The source of this sequence is a woman under 30 in good health and CMV-seronegative. Sequencing input: PBMCs. The CDR3 DNA sequence: TGTGCCAGCAGCCCGGGATTTTTCTCCTACGAGCAGTACTTC. Residues: CASSPGFFSYEQYF.